This T cell receptor beta chain is from a study of cytomegalovirus exposure and HLA in healthy donors. Looking at the study overall: Within an early data release were about 85 million unique TCRs drawn from HLA-typed donors.

Comment on this clone: Its antigen is still unknown.

Both 60 Vbeta primers and 13 Jbeta primers went into the PCR. The method was immunoSEQ multiplex PCR; TCRdb's version includes in-frame clones alone and lacks a portion of them. The table has about 210,000 clones, 78% seen once. Study conclusions and caveats: Listed as cytomegalovirus-associated were 170 or so TCR beta chains. In vitro, three CMV-associated chains proved specific for CMV antigens.

The CDR3 runs 17 residues. The J segment lost 2 bases and the V segment lost 8 bases, leaving 9 bases of the junction unmatched. Germline assignment: CDR1 LNHDA and CDR2 SQIVND (reference sequence). The specimen sequenced was PBMCs. The receptor's source is a boy aged 5-17 years in good health and CMV-seronegative. The chain joins TRBV19 to TRBJ2-6, with TRBD2 matching 10 bases. The CDR3 reads CASALAGVFAGANVLTF. In nucleotides, the CDR3 is TGTGCCAGTGCCCTAGCGGGGGTTTTCGCTGGGGCCAACGTCCTGACTTTC.